The 16 T cell receptor beta chains below all came from one sample that was sequenced in a study of blood T cells in healthy people across ages. A sample-barcoded 5' primer and a J-beta primer mix were used in a second PCR of about 7 to 12 cycles. TCRdb fed the 5' RACE reads into MiXCR, producing one record per CDR3 protein. The table shows fewer than 800,000 distinct CDR3 sequences, with roughly 30% occurring only once. The sequencing input was blood. Receptors originate from a woman of 80 years or more in good health.

This clonotype was counted at least ten times. The rearrangement joins TRBV7-2 to TRBJ2-1; 7 bases agree with TRBD2. Trimming cost V 2 bases and J 8 bases; bases outside gene matches: 12. The CDR3 consists of 16 residues. The V gene's germline CDR1 is SGHTA and CDR2 FQGNSA. The CDR3 DNA reads as TGTGCCAGCAGCTTAAGTCGGACTAGATTTAGCGATGAGCAGTTCTTC. This translates into CASSLSRTRFSDEQFF.

This clonotype was observed many times. The chain is built from TRBV11-2 and TRBJ2-7, with a weak D call TRBD1 (6 bases). The CDR3 totals 13 residues. CDR1 is SGHAT, CDR2 FQNNGV, per germline. Trimming shortened V by 1 base and J by 6 bases, and 10 bases separated the two germline ends. CDR3 sequence: CASSLVTGTEQYF. The CDR3 region has the DNA TGTGCCAGCAGCTTAGTAACAGGGACCGAGCAGTACTTC.

To note about this clonotype: A much larger clone differs from this one at a single base, so this may be a read error. The V and J genes are TRBV7-7 and TRBJ2-7, with D hard to call. The germline V and J ends were trimmed by 2 bases and 7 bases, with 12 bases remaining between them. Germline assignment: CDR1 SSHAT and CDR2 FNYEAQ (reference sequence). This CDR3 contains 13 residues. CDR3 region: CASSLSRNNEQYF. CDR3 bases: TGTGCCAGCAGCTTAAGCAGGAACAATGAGCAGTACTTC.

V is TRBV7-2 and J is TRBJ2-5; no clear D gene. The CDR3 contains 12 residues. V was pared by 1 base and J by 9 bases, with 9 bases between. Germline assignment: CDR1 SGHTA and CDR2 FQGNSA. CDR3: CASSLDALAQYF. The CDR3 DNA reads TGTGCCAGCAGCTTAGACGCTTTGGCCCAGTACTTC.

This clonotype was seen more than once but under ten times. This may come from a read error, since a much larger clone is one base off. CDR3 DNA sequence: TGTGCCAGCAGCTCCGCGGGTGGGGGGGAGCAGTACTTC. This translates into CASSSAGGGEQYF. The chain couples TRBV12-3 or TRBV12-4 to TRBJ2-7, with D perhaps TRBD2 (6 bases). This CDR3 is 13 amino acids long. The V and J ends lost 6 bases and 7 bases respectively, with 16 bases between them.

This chain connects TRBV9 to TRBJ2-1; the match to TRBD2 covers 9 bases. V shed 0 bases, J shed 6 bases, and the junction held 13 bases outside the gene matches. The germline CDR1 and CDR2 sequences are SGDLS and YYNGEE. This CDR3 comprises 18 residues. Here the CDR3 DNA reads TGTGCCAGCAGCGTAGACCCTCGATCCGGGACTAGCCGCAATGAGCAGTTCTTC. Translated: CASSVDPRSGTSRNEQFF.

This chain uses TRBV20-1 with TRBJ2-1; 10 nucleotides align to TRBD2. The junction had 10 bases not matched to a gene; V was cut back by 6 bases and J by 5 bases. There are 15 residues in the CDR3. Germline CDR1 and CDR2: DFQATT and SNEGSKA (reference sequence). CDR3 in amino acids: CSAPHSGGAHNEQFF. In nucleotides, the CDR3 is TGCAGTGCCCCCCACAGCGGGGGGGCCCACAATGAGCAGTTCTTC.

On this clonotype: As the CDR3 is not closed by the conserved phenylalanine or tryptophan, this likely results from a read error. The rearrangement uses TRBV7-2 and TRBJ1-5; no clear D. The CDR3 totals 15 residues. V was trimmed by 2 bases and J by 2 bases, leaving 10 bases between them. CDR1 SGHTA and CDR2 FQGNSA come from the germline V gene. The CDR3 loop is CASSLSRGGNQPQHV. In DNA form, the CDR3 reads TGTGCCAGCAGCTTATCGCGAGGTGGCAATCAGCCCCAGCATGTT.

In its sample, this clonotype was seen a few times. Possible read error: a much larger clone is one base away. This chain's CDR3 is CASSLRGGPRQETQYF. CDR3 nucleotide sequence: TGTGCCAGCAGTCTAAGGGGGGGTCCCAGACAAGAGACCCAGTACTTC. The chain has TRBV12-3 or TRBV12-4 and TRBJ2-5; D is possibly TRBD2 (7 bases). CDR3 length: 16 residues. The V gene lost 5 bases and the J gene lost 2 bases, with 18 bases spanning the gap.

There are many counts of this clonotype. The rearrangement links TRBV7-2 to TRBJ2-3, with 9 bases fitting TRBD1. The trim removed 4 bases at V and 7 bases at J, leaving 6 bases unmatched. This CDR3 is built from 14 residues. Germline lookup yields CDR1 SGHTA and CDR2 FQGNSA. CDR3 DNA: TGTGCCAGCAGCTCAACAGGGGGCGGATATACGCAGTATTTT. The encoded protein is CASSSTGGGYTQYF.

This clonotype appeared once. V usage is TRBV18 and J usage is TRBJ1-1, with D possibly TRBD1 on 5 matching bases. This CDR3 comprises 13 residues. Germline lookup yields CDR1 KGHSH and CDR2 LQKENI. V was cut by 3 bases and J by 6 bases, with 11 bases left in between. This chain's CDR3 is CASSPGVGAEAFF. CDR3 nucleotides: TGTGCCAGCTCACCGGGGGTAGGGGCTGAAGCTTTCTTT.

Many counts were recorded for this clonotype. The chain is built from TRBV5-1 and TRBJ2-7, with D possibly being TRBD2 (5 bases). V was trimmed by 4 bases and J by 7 bases, leaving 9 bases between them. Germline V gene lookup returns CDR1 SGHRS and CDR2 YFSETQ. The CDR3 has 11 residues. The CDR3 coding sequence is TGCGCCAGCAGCATAACTAGGGAGCAGTACTTC. It codes for CASSITREQYF.

This rearrangement joins TRBV20-1 to TRBJ1-6, with D unclear. V lost 1 base, J lost 7 bases, and 8 bases lay in between. The CDR3 consists of 13 residues. CDR1 DFQATT and CDR2 SNEGSKA come from the germline V gene (reference sequence). The CDR3 reads CSARGPTNSPLHF. For the CDR3, the DNA is TGCAGTGCTAGAGGTCCGACCAATTCACCCCTCCACTTT.

The V gene is TRBV12-3 or TRBV12-4, the J gene TRBJ2-7; 10 bases line up with TRBD2. Trimming removed 6 bases from V and 2 bases from J; junction bases left unmatched: 7. The CDR3 is 15 residues long. This CDR3 reads CASRRTSGGAYEQYF. In nucleotides, the CDR3 is TGTGCCAGCAGACGGACTAGCGGAGGGGCCTACGAGCAGTACTTC.

Points on this clonotype: Germline and junction disagree at one end, which may indicate a read error. J is TRBJ2-1 and V is TRBV7-3; D unclear. This CDR3 contains 14 residues. Germline V CDR1 and CDR2: SGHTA, FQGTGA. CDR3 loop: CTSSLPDSHNEQFF. The CDR3 DNA follows: TGTACCAGCAGCCTACCAGACTCCCACAATGAGCAGTTCTTC.

This clonotype was seen a few times. A much bigger clone sits one base away, suggesting this may be a read error. The chain combines TRBV20-1 with TRBJ2-5; D unresolved. V gave up 2 bases and J gave up 11 bases, with 15 bases separating them. Germline V CDR1 and CDR2: DFQATT, SNEGSKA (reference sequence). The CDR3 is made up of 12 amino acids. CDR3 residues: CSARFTSGEQYF. The CDR3 DNA sequence: TGCAGTGCTAGATTTACCTCGGGTGAGCAGTACTTC.